The T cell receptor (beta chain) described here comes from a study of T cell responses to AZD1222 COVID-19 vaccine. The study, taken as a whole, reports: Donors, mostly white British, included more females; clonal diversity was possibly underestimated. Without day 14 samples, only post-peak T cell repertoires were studied. Once two AZD1222 doses were given, Spike-specific TCR breadth and depth went up.

This clone was detected once. Antigen: not known. Method: immunoSEQ multiplex PCR; TCRdb's copy keeps in-frame clones and lacks some. The data hold 110,000 to 150,000 clones, with around 90% observed a single time. CDR3 length equals 14 residues. Germline loops: CDR1 SGHRS, CDR2 YFSETQ. V was pared by 2 bases and J by 4 bases, with 7 bases between. The source was peripheral blood, collected on day 0 of AZD1222 vaccination. The source of this sequence is an adult in good health. The V gene is TRBV5-1, the J gene TRBJ2-6; D unresolved. The CDR3 is CASSFGPGANVLTF. DNA for the CDR3: TGCGCCAGCAGCTTTGGGCCCGGGGCCAACGTCCTGACTTTC.